The 7 T cell receptor beta chains presented below share a single source sample, sequenced in a study of graft-versus-host responses after intestinal transplantation (dated by TCRdb to 2020 to 2023). Libraries were prepared through the immunoSEQ multiplex PCR assay. TCRdb limited this immuneACCESS table to in-frame rearrangements with V and J called. A share of clones is missing; checked studies link under half to unresolved V genes, and the rest is unexplained. This sample gives fewer than 120,000 clones in total; around 93% of them show up just once. About 0.51% of the sample is taken by the ten largest. Antigen specificity for these receptors is unknown. The label giving this sample's time point can be read as: cells obtained before transplantation from donor or recipient. The source was unstimulated CD8+ T cells sorted from spleen or lymph node cells, collected before intestinal transplant. The receptors originated from a human donor who received an intestinal transplant.

The chain links TRBV27 to TRBJ1-3; D unclear. The V gene's germline CDR1 is MNHEY and CDR2 SMNVEV (reference sequence). The CDR3 is 15 residues long. The V gene lost 5 bases and the J gene lost 2 bases, with 13 bases spanning the gap. Here the CDR3 DNA reads TGTGCCAGCAGTATAACGGCTAACGCTGGAAACACCATATATTTT. This gives the protein CASSITANAGNTIYF.

The sample holds a few counts of this clone. This chain links TRBV6-6 with TRBJ2-7, with D maybe TRBD1 (5 bases). There are 13 residues in the CDR3. V lost 9 bases, J lost 3 bases, and 15 bases lay in between. Germline V lookup: CDR1 MNHNY, CDR2 SVGAGI (reference sequence). The CDR3 DNA reads TGTGCCAGTACGGAAGGGGAACTCTACGAGCAGTACTTC. Residues: CASTEGELYEQYF.

The chain uses TRBV2 and TRBJ1-1; no definite D call. Germline V CDR1 and CDR2: SNHLY, FYNNEI. The CDR3 contains 12 residues. V dropped 2 bases and J dropped 8 bases, with 9 bases sitting between them. The CDR3 nucleotides are TGTGCCAGCAGTGAACCCCCAGTAGAAGCTTTCTTT. This encodes CASSEPPVEAFF.

V gene TRBV29-1 combines with J gene TRBJ2-7, with D perhaps matching TRBD1 (5 bases). This CDR3 has 12 residues. CDR1 is SQVTM and CDR2 is ANQGSEA in the germline V gene. Trimming cost V 7 bases and J 0 bases, with 10 bases left between them. This CDR3 is CSARQSSYEQYF. In nucleotides, the CDR3 is TGCAGCGCCCGACAGAGCTCCTACGAGCAGTACTTC.

The rearrangement links TRBV12-5 to TRBJ1-5; no definite D call. The V gene lost 2 bases and the J gene lost 6 bases, with 8 bases spanning the gap. Germline CDR1 and CDR2: LGHNT and FRNRAP. The CDR3 length is 13 residues. Here the CDR3 reads CASGLPRRQPQHF. Here the CDR3 DNA reads TGTGCTAGTGGTTTGCCCCGACGTCAGCCCCAGCATTTT.

The chain has TRBV9 and TRBJ2-7; TRBD1 matches 10 bases. This CDR3 has 14 amino acids. Germline assignment: CDR1 SGDLS and CDR2 YYNGEE. The V gene end was trimmed by 4 bases and the J gene end by 2 bases; junction bases not matched to a gene: 3. The CDR3 DNA reads TGTGCCAGCAGCAGGACAGGGGGGACCTACGAGCAGTACTTC. As protein: CASSRTGGTYEQYF.

The CDR3 region is CASSQDYLLGRPQPQHF. CDR3 sequence (DNA): TGCGCCAGCAGCCAAGATTATCTCCTGGGGCGACCTCAGCCCCAGCATTTT. The chain links TRBV4-1 to TRBJ1-5, with D perhaps TRBD1 (5 bases). The germline V gene encodes CDR1 MGHRA and CDR2 YSYEKL. Trimming removed 0 bases from V and 6 bases from J, with 18 bases in between. The CDR3 contains 17 residues.